Each of the 4 T cell receptor beta chains below was sequenced from the same sample in a study of T cell responses to AZD1222 COVID-19 vaccine. Here immunoSEQ multiplex PCR was the method, and the copy in TCRdb shows in-frame clones only, minus some. Altogether some 86,000 clones are present, more than 75% being singletons, with the ten largest covering roughly 21%. The sequences come from peripheral blood, collected on day 0 of AZD1222 vaccination. The receptors were sampled from an adult in good health.

This clone was seen a handful of times. The J gene is TRBJ2-1, the V gene TRBV19; possible D gene TRBD1, 6 bases. Looked up from germline, CDR1 is LNHDA and CDR2 is SQIVND (reference sequence). The CDR3 covers 15 residues. V was trimmed by 6 bases and J by 0 bases, leaving 12 bases between them. The CDR3 DNA follows: TGTGCCAGTAGCAGGGGACCATCCTCCTACAATGAGCAGTTCTTC. It encodes CASSRGPSSYNEQFF.

This chain connects TRBV7-7 to TRBJ2-6; D tentatively reads TRBD1 or TRBD2 (5 bases each). The V end lost 5 bases, the J end lost 1 base, and 9 bases lay between the germline ends. CDR3 size: 15 residues. In germline, CDR1 is SSHAT, CDR2 FNYEAQ (reference sequence). CDR3 region: CASSKGESGANVLTF. The CDR3 DNA sequence: TGTGCCAGCAGCAAAGGGGAGTCTGGGGCCAACGTCCTGACTTTC.

The chain has TRBV11-2 and TRBJ1-1, with 10 bases aligning to TRBD1. Germline CDR1 SGHAT, CDR2 FQNNGV. CDR3 length: 18 amino acids. After removal of 3 bases from V and 2 bases from J, the junction contained 12 bases not matched to a gene. The CDR3 DNA reads as TGTGCCAGCAGCTTGGTCCCGGGACAGGGGAGGGGAAACACTGAAGCTTTCTTT. It codes for CASSLVPGQGRGNTEAFF.

This chain connects TRBV5-1 to TRBJ1-6, with D possibly being TRBD1 (5 bases). Deletions cut 5 bases from V and 5 bases from J, with 11 bases between. The V gene's germline CDR1 is SGHRS and CDR2 YFSETQ. There are 14 residues in the CDR3. The CDR3 nucleotides read TGCGCCAGCAGTTTTACAGGAGATAATTCACCCCTCCACTTT. Its translation is CASSFTGDNSPLHF.